A selection of T cell receptor beta chains follows, all from one sample in a study of shared clonotypes between healthy human individuals. Profiled with immunoSEQ multiplex PCR; TCRdb holds only in-frame clones, not every one. The sample yields roughly 2 million clones, about 94% seen once. The specimen was naive CD8+ T cells sorted from blood. Receptors were obtained from a man younger than 30 in good health. Each CDR3 is given with its conserved first and last residue. Each record gives: CDR3 length, D gene, V gene, clone size, J gene, CDR3 protein, CDR3 DNA. The D gene is left open where the match is weak. Size tells how often a clone was seen (once, few, many) or the class of an expanded clone, and some rows leave it out.

cdr3_length: 14
d_call: TRBD1
v_call: TRBV29-1
clone_size: -
j_call: TRBJ2-7
cdr3_aa: CSVDPGTGASEQYF
cdr3_nt: TGCAGCGTAGACCCCGGGACAGGGGCCTCCGAGCAGTACTTC

cdr3_length: 13
d_call: -
v_call: TRBV6-5
clone_size: -
j_call: TRBJ2-1
cdr3_aa: CASIGPNDNEQFF
cdr3_nt: TGTGCCAGCATCGGGCCCAACGACAATGAGCAGTTCTTC

cdr3_length: 13
d_call: -
v_call: TRBV4-3
clone_size: once
j_call: TRBJ2-7
cdr3_aa: CASSQDSRGEQYF
cdr3_nt: TGCGCCAGCAGCCAAGATTCCCGGGGGGAGCAGTACTTC

cdr3_length: 18
d_call: TRBD2
v_call: TRBV4-1
clone_size: -
j_call: TRBJ2-1
cdr3_aa: CASSYGTSGSSSYNEQFF
cdr3_nt: TGCGCCAGCAGCTATGGGACTAGCGGGAGTAGCTCCTACAATGAGCAGTTCTTC

cdr3_length: 13
d_call: -
v_call: TRBV6-5
clone_size: -
j_call: TRBJ2-2
cdr3_aa: CASSYSGPRELFF
cdr3_nt: TGTGCCAGCAGTTACTCGGGACCCCGGGAGCTGTTTTTT

cdr3_length: 13
d_call: TRBD2
v_call: TRBV9
clone_size: -
j_call: TRBJ2-1
cdr3_aa: CASSVAAGGWQFF
cdr3_nt: TGTGCCAGCAGCGTAGCGGCGGGGGGTTGGCAGTTCTTC

cdr3_length: 15
d_call: TRBD1
v_call: TRBV9
clone_size: -
j_call: TRBJ1-3
cdr3_aa: CASSVAGGGGNTIYF
cdr3_nt: TGTGCCAGCAGCGTAGCAGGGGGAGGTGGAAACACCATATATTTT

cdr3_length: 15
d_call: -
v_call: TRBV9
clone_size: -
j_call: TRBJ2-5
cdr3_aa: CASSVEGAYQETQYF
cdr3_nt: TGTGCCAGCAGCGTAGAGGGTGCGTACCAAGAGACCCAGTACTTC

cdr3_length: 13
d_call: TRBD1
v_call: TRBV6-5
clone_size: -
j_call: TRBJ2-3
cdr3_aa: CASWDSYTDTQYF
cdr3_nt: TGTGCCAGCTGGGACAGTTATACAGATACGCAGTATTTT

cdr3_length: 13
d_call: -
v_call: TRBV6-5
clone_size: once
j_call: TRBJ1-2
cdr3_aa: CASSPTVAHGYTF
cdr3_nt: TGTGCCAGCAGTCCGACGGTAGCTCATGGCTACACCTTC

cdr3_length: 15
d_call: -
v_call: TRBV13
clone_size: -
j_call: TRBJ2-2
cdr3_aa: CASSLGQGRQVELFF
cdr3_nt: TGTGCCAGCAGCTTAGGACAGGGTAGGCAAGTGGAGCTGTTTTTT

cdr3_length: 18
d_call: TRBD1
v_call: TRBV7-9
clone_size: -
j_call: TRBJ2-6
cdr3_aa: CASSLDGQGATGANVLTF
cdr3_nt: TGTGCCAGCAGCTTGGACGGACAGGGGGCGACTGGGGCCAACGTCCTGACTTTC

cdr3_length: 16
d_call: TRBD2
v_call: TRBV6-5
clone_size: -
j_call: TRBJ2-5
cdr3_aa: CASSSGYGLAGETQYF
cdr3_nt: TGTGCCAGCAGTTCGGGTTACGGACTAGCGGGGGAGACCCAGTACTTC

cdr3_length: 15
d_call: TRBD2
v_call: TRBV13
clone_size: -
j_call: TRBJ2-1
cdr3_aa: CASSIIAGSENEQFF
cdr3_nt: TGTGCCAGCAGCATTATAGCGGGGTCAGAGAATGAGCAGTTCTTC

cdr3_length: 11
d_call: -
v_call: TRBV10-1
clone_size: -
j_call: TRBJ1-5
cdr3_aa: CASSVNQPQHF
cdr3_nt: TGCGCCAGCAGCGTTAATCAGCCCCAGCATTTT

cdr3_length: 13
d_call: TRBD1
v_call: TRBV11-1
clone_size: once
j_call: TRBJ2-7
cdr3_aa: CASSRTGVNEQYF
cdr3_nt: TGTGCCAGCAGCCGGACAGGGGTAAACGAGCAGTACTTC

cdr3_length: 15
d_call: TRBD2
v_call: TRBV13
clone_size: -
j_call: TRBJ2-3
cdr3_aa: CASNAAGGSTDTQYF
cdr3_nt: TGTGCCAGCAACGCAGCGGGGGGGAGCACAGATACGCAGTATTTT

cdr3_length: 15
d_call: -
v_call: TRBV7-9
clone_size: -
j_call: TRBJ2-7
cdr3_aa: CASSHIHSRTYEQYF
cdr3_nt: TGTGCCAGCAGCCACATCCACAGTCGTACCTACGAGCAGTACTTC

cdr3_length: 16
d_call: TRBD1
v_call: TRBV5-6
clone_size: -
j_call: TRBJ1-6
cdr3_aa: CASSLDGTGYNSPLHF
cdr3_nt: TGTGCCAGCAGCTTGGATGGGACAGGTTATAATTCACCCCTCCACTTT

cdr3_length: 14
d_call: -
v_call: TRBV11-2
clone_size: once
j_call: TRBJ2-5
cdr3_aa: CASSSGTSTETQYF
cdr3_nt: TGTGCCAGCAGCTCCGGGACTTCGACGGAGACCCAGTACTTC

cdr3_length: 16
d_call: TRBD2
v_call: TRBV2
clone_size: -
j_call: TRBJ2-1
cdr3_aa: CASSEATSGRANEQFF
cdr3_nt: TGTGCCAGCAGTGAAGCGACTAGCGGGAGGGCCAATGAGCAGTTCTTC

cdr3_length: 15
d_call: TRBD2
v_call: TRBV4-1
clone_size: once
j_call: TRBJ2-7
cdr3_aa: CASSPRGEGTYEQYF
cdr3_nt: TGCGCCAGCAGCCCCCGGGGGGAGGGAACGTACGAGCAGTACTTC

cdr3_length: 11
d_call: -
v_call: TRBV20-1
clone_size: once
j_call: TRBJ1-2
cdr3_aa: CSARVMGGHTF
cdr3_nt: TGCAGTGCTAGAGTGATGGGGGGTCACACCTTC

cdr3_length: 15
d_call: -
v_call: TRBV6-5
clone_size: once
j_call: TRBJ2-2
cdr3_aa: CAVRSGRHQAGELFF
cdr3_nt: TGTGCCGTCCGGAGCGGCAGGCACCAAGCCGGGGAGCTGTTTTTT

cdr3_length: 14
d_call: -
v_call: TRBV9
clone_size: -
j_call: TRBJ1-2
cdr3_aa: CASSVGTGPMGYTF
cdr3_nt: TGTGCCAGCAGCGTAGGTACAGGGCCTATGGGCTACACCTTC

cdr3_length: 16
d_call: TRBD2
v_call: TRBV7-9
clone_size: -
j_call: TRBJ2-5
cdr3_aa: CASSPRGGAWQETQYF
cdr3_nt: TGTGCCAGCAGCCCGCGGGGGGGTGCATGGCAAGAGACCCAGTACTTC

cdr3_length: 12
d_call: -
v_call: TRBV7-9
clone_size: -
j_call: TRBJ2-7
cdr3_aa: CASSLGYNEQYF
cdr3_nt: TGTGCCAGCAGCTTAGGCTACAACGAGCAGTACTTC

cdr3_length: 14
d_call: TRBD2
v_call: TRBV15
clone_size: once
j_call: TRBJ2-7
cdr3_aa: CATSSRGGANEQYF
cdr3_nt: TGTGCCACCAGCTCCCGGGGAGGGGCCAACGAGCAGTACTTC

cdr3_length: 13
d_call: TRBD1
v_call: TRBV4-1
clone_size: -
j_call: TRBJ1-2
cdr3_aa: CASSLDRVNGYTF
cdr3_nt: TGCGCCAGCAGCCTCGACAGGGTAAATGGCTACACCTTC

cdr3_length: 15
d_call: TRBD1
v_call: TRBV27
clone_size: -
j_call: TRBJ2-1
cdr3_aa: CASSPTGAAYNEQFF
cdr3_nt: TGTGCCAGCAGTCCGACAGGGGCAGCCTACAATGAGCAGTTCTTC

cdr3_length: 13
d_call: -
v_call: TRBV13
clone_size: -
j_call: TRBJ1-5
cdr3_aa: CASSRDGDQPQHF
cdr3_nt: TGTGCCAGCAGTAGGGATGGGGATCAGCCCCAGCATTTT

cdr3_length: 18
d_call: TRBD2
v_call: TRBV4-1
clone_size: -
j_call: TRBJ2-4
cdr3_aa: CASSQEGLEREGENIQYF
cdr3_nt: TGCGCCAGCAGCCAAGAGGGGCTGGAGCGGGAAGGCGAAAACATTCAGTACTTC

cdr3_length: 13
d_call: -
v_call: TRBV4-1
clone_size: -
j_call: TRBJ2-7
cdr3_aa: CASSQTETYEQYF
cdr3_nt: TGCGCCAGCAGCCAGACAGAGACTTACGAGCAGTACTTC

cdr3_length: 14
d_call: -
v_call: TRBV5-3
clone_size: -
j_call: TRBJ2-5
cdr3_aa: CARSIGQPQETQYF
cdr3_nt: TGTGCCAGAAGCATAGGACAGCCCCAAGAGACCCAGTACTTC

cdr3_length: 14
d_call: -
v_call: TRBV7-9
clone_size: -
j_call: TRBJ2-1
cdr3_aa: CASSLGGTQNEQFF
cdr3_nt: TGTGCCAGCAGCTTGGGGGGAACACAGAATGAGCAGTTCTTC

cdr3_length: 14
d_call: -
v_call: TRBV18
clone_size: -
j_call: TRBJ2-7
cdr3_aa: CASSPDSLAYEQYF
cdr3_nt: TGTGCCAGCTCACCCGACAGCCTTGCCTACGAGCAGTACTTC

cdr3_length: 16
d_call: TRBD1
v_call: TRBV5-6
clone_size: -
j_call: TRBJ1-1
cdr3_aa: CASKTGAPFMNTEAFF
cdr3_nt: TGTGCCAGCAAAACAGGGGCGCCTTTTATGAACACTGAAGCTTTCTTT

cdr3_length: 12
d_call: -
v_call: TRBV7-8
clone_size: -
j_call: TRBJ2-1
cdr3_aa: CASREGGAEQFF
cdr3_nt: TGTGCCAGCAGGGAAGGGGGGGCCGAGCAGTTCTTC

cdr3_length: 17
d_call: TRBD2
v_call: TRBV7-9
clone_size: -
j_call: TRBJ2-5
cdr3_aa: CASSPGGEGLGQETQYF
cdr3_nt: TGTGCCAGCAGCCCGGGAGGGGAGGGCTTAGGGCAAGAGACCCAGTACTTC

cdr3_length: 15
d_call: TRBD2
v_call: TRBV4-1
clone_size: -
j_call: TRBJ2-1
cdr3_aa: CASSRGTAGDGEQFF
cdr3_nt: TGCGCCAGCAGCCGGGGTACAGCGGGAGACGGTGAGCAGTTCTTC

cdr3_length: 15
d_call: -
v_call: TRBV4-1
clone_size: -
j_call: TRBJ2-7
cdr3_aa: CASSQDRTQGYEQYF
cdr3_nt: TGCGCCAGCAGCCAAGATCGGACACAAGGATACGAGCAGTACTTC

cdr3_length: 16
d_call: TRBD1
v_call: TRBV6-5
clone_size: -
j_call: TRBJ2-7
cdr3_aa: CASSYSVGQATYEQYF
cdr3_nt: TGTGCCAGCAGTTACTCGGTAGGACAGGCGACCTACGAGCAGTACTTC

cdr3_length: 15
d_call: -
v_call: TRBV2
clone_size: -
j_call: TRBJ2-2
cdr3_aa: CASSGGAVNTGELFF
cdr3_nt: TGTGCCAGCAGTGGAGGGGCGGTGAACACCGGGGAGCTGTTTTTT

cdr3_length: 13
d_call: -
v_call: TRBV11-2
clone_size: -
j_call: TRBJ2-7
cdr3_aa: CASSPGPTYEQYF
cdr3_nt: TGTGCCAGCAGCCCCGGGCCGACCTACGAGCAGTACTTC

cdr3_length: 16
d_call: -
v_call: TRBV27
clone_size: -
j_call: TRBJ2-2
cdr3_aa: CASSPGAGAGTGELFF
cdr3_nt: TGTGCCAGCAGCCCCGGAGCAGGGGCAGGAACCGGGGAGCTGTTTTTT

cdr3_length: 13
d_call: -
v_call: TRBV11-2
clone_size: -
j_call: TRBJ2-5
cdr3_aa: CASSLGHGETQYF
cdr3_nt: TGTGCCAGCAGCTTAGGACACGGAGAGACCCAGTACTTC